This passage covers 26 T cell receptor beta chains from one sample sequenced in a study of glioma-infiltrating T cells. TCR alpha and beta CDR3 regions were amplified from RNA using iRepertoire nested multiplex PCR. TCRdb redid the calling of the multiplex PCR reads with MiXCR, one entry per CDR3 protein. The data contain roughly 200,000 distinct CDR3 sequences, approximately 30% of them seen just once; the ten biggest clones take up roughly a fifth. Material for sequencing was glioma tissue, nonneoplastic brain tissue, or PBMCs (not recorded which). The receptors originated from a human donor with low-grade glioma or glioblastoma, undergoing nonglioma brain surgery, or in good health (not recorded which).

The sample holds many counts of this clonotype. The rearrangement joins TRBV27 to TRBJ2-1; 10 nucleotides line up with TRBD2. J was trimmed by 4 bases and V by 5 bases; bases with no gene match: 5. Germline assignment: CDR1 MNHEY and CDR2 SMNVEV (reference sequence). CDR3 length: 15 amino acids. The CDR3 reads CASSLAGATYNEQFF. DNA of the CDR3: TGTGCCAGCAGTCTAGCGGGAGCGACATACAATGAGCAGTTCTTC.

This clonotype was counted many times. The chain recombines TRBV18 with TRBJ2-1; D is possibly TRBD2 (6 bases). CDR3 length: 15 amino acids. V lost 1 base and J lost 1, with 8 bases in between. Per germline, CDR1 KGHSH and CDR2 LQKENI. DNA for the CDR3: TGTGCCAGCTCACCACGGCGGGATTCCTACAATGAGCAGTTCTTC. Its translation is CASSPRRDSYNEQFF.

This clonotype was seen more than once but under ten times. The chain carries TRBV4-1 and TRBJ1-5; a weak D match, TRBD1 (5 bases). The germline V and J ends were trimmed by 0 bases and 2 bases, with 11 bases remaining between them. CDR1 and CDR2 from the germline V gene are MGHRA and YSYEKL. The CDR3 extends over 16 amino acids. CDR3 nucleotides: TGCGCCAGCAGCCAAGAAGGCAGGGAGGGCAATCAGCCCCAGCATTTT. Its translation: CASSQEGREGNQPQHF.

This CDR3 is CASRETGLSNEQFF. In nucleotides, the CDR3 is TGTGCCAGCAGGGAGACAGGTCTCTCCAATGAGCAGTTCTTC. The rearrangement uses TRBV12-3 or TRBV12-4 and TRBJ2-1, with a tentative D call TRBD1 (6 bases). V lost 6 bases and J lost 6, with 15 bases in between. This CDR3 has 14 amino acids.

This clonotype was detected only once. Since a much larger clone is just one base distant, this may be a read error. V gene TRBV7-9 combines with J gene TRBJ2-1; D not resolved. Germline V CDR1 and CDR2: SEHNR, FQNEAQ (reference sequence). The CDR3 has 12 residues. V lost 7 bases and J lost 5, with 9 bases in between. The CDR3 nucleotides read TGTGCCAGCATTCCGGCGGACAATGAGCAGTTCTTC. Protein product: CASIPADNEQFF.

Points on this clonotype: A much larger clone differs by one base, so this may be a read error. The chain joins TRBV4-2 to TRBJ2-1, with TRBD2 matching over 8 bases. The germline V gene has CDR1 LGHNA and CDR2 YNFKEQ. This CDR3 comprises 15 residues. DNA of the CDR3: TGTGCCAGCATCCAAGAACTAGCGGAATACAATGAGCAGTTCTTC. Protein: CASIQELAEYNEQFF.

A note on this clonotype: A read error may be the cause here, since a much bigger clone is one base away. CDR3: CASSYVNLGEQFF. The DNA for the CDR3 is TGTGCCAGCAGTTACGTGAACCTCGGAGAGCAGTTCTTC. The J gene is TRBJ2-1, the V gene TRBV6-6; no clear D gene. The V gene's germline CDR1 is MNHNY and CDR2 SVGAGI (reference sequence). V gave up 2 bases and J gave up 10 bases, with 12 bases separating them. The CDR3 contains 13 residues.

The V call is TRBV18, the J call TRBJ2-5; D unclear. The CDR3 loop spans 13 amino acids. The germline CDR1 and CDR2 sequences are KGHSH and LQKENI. V lost 6 bases and J lost 0, with 8 bases in between. CDR3 region: CASSERNQETQYF. The DNA for the CDR3 is TGTGCCAGCTCGGAGCGAAACCAAGAGACCCAGTACTTC. Filled out from reference TRBV18 and TRBJ2-5, the complete variable domain reads NAGVMQNPRHLVRRRGQEARLRCSPMKGHSHVYWYRQLPEEGLKFMVYLQKENIIDESGMPKERFSAEFPKEGPSILRIQQVVRGDSAAYFCASSERNQETQYFGPGTRLLVL.

The V gene is TRBV11-2, the J gene TRBJ2-1; no reliable D call. Germline lookup yields CDR1 SGHAT and CDR2 FQNNGV. With 1 base removed from V and 5 bases from J, the gap between germline ends came to 9 bases. The CDR3 has 14 residues. The CDR3 loop is CASSLAKYDNEQFF. CDR3 nucleotides: TGTGCCAGCAGCTTAGCAAAGTATGACAATGAGCAGTTCTTC.

The chain combines TRBV12-5 with TRBJ1-1; the D is unclear. With 2 bases removed from V and 0 bases from J, the gap between germline ends came to 4 bases. CDR1 is LGHNT and CDR2 is FRNRAP in the germline V gene. The CDR3 covers 13 residues. As DNA, the CDR3 is TGTGCTAGTGGTTTGTACCTGAACACTGAAGCTTTCTTT. Protein: CASGLYLNTEAFF.

The CDR3 nucleotides are TGTGCCAGCAGCGTAGACTGGGGCGAGTCCTACGAGCAGTACTTC. It translates to CASSVDWGESYEQYF. The rearrangement joins TRBV3-1 to TRBJ2-7; a weak D match, TRBD1 (5 bases). Looked up from germline, CDR1 is LGHDT and CDR2 is YNNKEL (reference sequence). The CDR3 is 15 residues long. The ends were cut back, 5 bases at V and 1 base at J, with 15 bases in the middle.

The chain recombines TRBV7-9 with TRBJ2-2, with 13 nucleotides matching TRBD2. Germline V gene lookup returns CDR1 SEHNR and CDR2 FQNEAQ (reference sequence). The J segment lost 4 bases and the V segment lost 5 bases, leaving 13 bases of the junction unmatched. The CDR3 length is 19 residues. The CDR3 nucleotides are TGTGCCAGCAGCCCGACCACCCGGACTAGCGGGAGTACCACCGGGGAGCTGTTTTTT. This codes for CASSPTTRTSGSTTGELFF.

This clonotype came up many times. The chain is built from TRBV4-1 and TRBJ2-7; possible D gene TRBD2, 6 bases. Germline V gene data show CDR1 as MGHRA and CDR2 as YSYEKL. The CDR3 has 14 residues. Trimming took off 4 bases at V and 0 bases at J, with 10 bases between the two ends. The CDR3 loop is CASSRGLLSYEQYF. The CDR3 DNA reads as TGCGCCAGCAGCCGGGGACTGCTCTCCTACGAGCAGTACTTC.

This clonotype has a count of ten or more. The chain couples TRBV19 to TRBJ1-1; no firm D call. This CDR3 has 13 amino acids. From germline, CDR1 is LNHDA and CDR2 SQIVND (reference sequence). V was trimmed by 7 bases and J by 0 bases, leaving 9 bases between them. The CDR3 here is CASIGQLNTEAFF. CDR3 DNA: TGTGCCAGTATCGGCCAGTTGAACACTGAAGCTTTCTTT. The full variable domain, in which reference TRBV19 and TRBJ1-1 provide the parts outside the CDR3, is DGGITQSPKYLFRKEGQNVTLSCEQNLNHDAMYWYRQDPGQGLRLIYYSQIVNDFQKGDIAEGYSVSREKKESFPLTVTSAQKNPTAFYLCASIGQLNTEAFFGQGTRLTVV.

The chain has TRBV18 and TRBJ2-7; the match to TRBD1 covers 10 bases. J gave up 7 bases and V 3 bases, and 12 bases lay outside the gene matches. The CDR3 covers 16 residues. CDR1 and CDR2 from the germline V gene are KGHSH and LQKENI. This chain's CDR3 is CASSPRQGATVGEQYF. Here the CDR3 DNA reads TGTGCCAGCTCACCCAGACAGGGGGCGACGGTAGGAGAGCAGTACTTC.

This clonotype occurred many times. This chain connects TRBV20-1 to TRBJ1-5, with D perhaps matching TRBD1 (5 bases). The germline V gene has CDR1 DFQATT and CDR2 SNEGSKA (reference sequence). The CDR3 totals 13 residues. Trimming stripped 5 bases from V and 4 bases from J, with 12 bases between. For the CDR3, the DNA is TGCAGTGCTGACCGGGACCCTAATCAGCCCCAGCATTTT. Protein sequence: CSADRDPNQPQHF.

In regard to this clonotype: A read error may explain this, as a much larger clone is one base away. This chain joins TRBV29-1 and TRBJ1-5, with D uncertain. Trimming removed 4 bases from V and 3 bases from J, with 10 bases in between. The germline V gene has CDR1 SQVTM and CDR2 ANQGSEA. The CDR3 runs to 13 residues. CDR3: CSVVFSVNQPQHF. The CDR3 bases are TGCAGCGTTGTGTTCTCAGTCAATCAGCCCCAGCATTTT.

The sample holds many counts of this clonotype. The CDR3 region is CASSLPPSQGGHTIYF. The CDR3 DNA follows: TGTGCCAGCAGTTTACCCCCATCCCAGGGAGGGCACACCATATATTTT. The chain uses TRBV28 and TRBJ1-3, with TRBD1 as a possible D gene (5 bases). Germline values: CDR1 MDHEN, CDR2 SYDVKM. CDR3 length equals 16 residues. The V end lost 2 bases, the J end lost 8 bases, and 19 bases lay between the germline ends.

At least ten counts were recorded for this clonotype. This chain links TRBV7-8 with TRBJ1-6, with D possibly matching TRBD1 (6 bases). The CDR3 spans 14 residues. Germline V CDR1 and CDR2: SGHVS, FQNEAQ. Trimming removed 1 base from V and 10 bases from J, with 11 bases in between. CDR3: CASSLEGGKSPLHF. DNA for the CDR3: TGTGCCAGCAGCTTAGAAGGGGGTAAATCACCCCTCCACTTT.

There are a few counts of this clonotype. The chain couples TRBV29-1 to TRBJ2-2; D gene unclear. The CDR3 loop spans 13 amino acids. Trimming removed 2 bases at V and 1 base at J, with 5 bases between. The V gene's germline CDR1 is SQVTM and CDR2 ANQGSEA. CDR3 nucleotide sequence: TGCAGCGTTGAATTAAAGAACACCGGGGAGCTGTTTTTT. The encoded protein is CSVELKNTGELFF.

The rearrangement uses TRBV19 and TRBJ1-1, with 10 bases matching TRBD2. The J call is uncertain, as TRBJ2-3 better fits the DNA end. CDR3 length: 20 residues. Germline CDR1 reads LNHDA; CDR2 reads SQIVND (reference sequence). This CDR3 is CASSLRTALAGVSVPDTQYF. In DNA form, the CDR3 reads TGTGCCAGTAGTCTTCGGACAGCCCTAGCGGGAGTATCTGTCCCAGATACGCAGTATTTT.

This clonotype was detected ten times or more. The chain couples TRBV5-1 to TRBJ1-1; D may be TRBD1 (6 bases). The CDR3 has 15 amino acids. The V end was cut by 4 bases, the J end by 0 bases, with 13 bases between. Germline V CDR1 and CDR2: SGHRS, YFSETQ. The CDR3 DNA follows: TGCGCCAGCAGCGCTCAGACAGGACTGAACACTGAAGCTTTCTTT. It yields the protein CASSAQTGLNTEAFF.

This clonotype has a count of ten or more. The V and J genes are TRBV5-8 and TRBJ1-5, with D possibly matching TRBD1 (5 bases). CDR1 and CDR2 from the germline V gene are SGHTS and YDEGEE. The V end was cut by 3 bases, the J end by 4 bases, with 14 bases between. The CDR3 length is 15 residues. The CDR3 region has the DNA TGTGCCAGCAGCTACGGACAAAGTATTAATCAGCCCCAGCATTTT. Encoded protein: CASSYGQSINQPQHF.

This clonotype was found many times. The chain uses TRBV20-1 and TRBJ1-3; TRBD1 is a possible D gene (5 bases). Between the trimmed V and J ends, which lost 0 bases and 4 bases, there was a span of 10 bases. The CDR3 extends over 14 amino acids. Germline assignment: CDR1 DFQATT and CDR2 SNEGSKA (reference sequence). CDR3 amino acids: CSAREPGWGNTIYF. The DNA of the CDR3 is TGCAGTGCTAGAGAGCCAGGGTGGGGAAACACCATATATTTT.

This clonotype was counted ten times or more. The chain is built from TRBV4-3 and TRBJ2-7, with 9 bases matching TRBD2. Germline values: CDR1 LGHNA, CDR2 YSLEER. After removal of 0 bases from V and 7 bases from J, the junction contained 10 bases not matched to a gene. CDR3 length equals 16 residues. The CDR3 coding sequence is TGCGCCAGCAGCCAAGATAGGGCTAGCGGGGCCTGGGAGCAGTACTTC. It encodes CASSQDRASGAWEQYF.

With regard to this clonotype: The junction departs from germline at one end; a sequencing error may be responsible. The V gene is TRBV18, the J gene TRBJ1-1, with D hard to call. In germline, CDR1 is KGHSH, CDR2 LQKENI. CDR3 length equals 15 residues. CDR3 region: CASSSNGVPTTEALF. CDR3 nucleotides: TGTGCCAGCTCGTCTAACGGGGTACCGACCACTGAAGCTTTATTT.